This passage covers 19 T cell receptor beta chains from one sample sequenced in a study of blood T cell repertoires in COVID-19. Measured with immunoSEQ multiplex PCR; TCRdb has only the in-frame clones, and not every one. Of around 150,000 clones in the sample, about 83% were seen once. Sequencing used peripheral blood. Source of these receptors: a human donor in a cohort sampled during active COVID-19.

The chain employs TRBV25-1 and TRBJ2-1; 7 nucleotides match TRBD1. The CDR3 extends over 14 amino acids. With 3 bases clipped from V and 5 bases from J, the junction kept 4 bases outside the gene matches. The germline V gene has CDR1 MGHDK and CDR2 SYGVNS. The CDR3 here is CASSDRDRNNEQFF. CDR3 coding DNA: TGTGCCAGCAGTGACCGGGACAGAAACAATGAGCAGTTCTTC. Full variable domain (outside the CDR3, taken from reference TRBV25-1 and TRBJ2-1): EADIYQTPRYLVIGTGKKITLECSQTMGHDKMYWYQQDPGMELHLIHYSYGVNSTEKGDLSSESTVSRIRTEHFPLTLESARPSHTSQYLCASSDRDRNNEQFFGPGTRLTVL.

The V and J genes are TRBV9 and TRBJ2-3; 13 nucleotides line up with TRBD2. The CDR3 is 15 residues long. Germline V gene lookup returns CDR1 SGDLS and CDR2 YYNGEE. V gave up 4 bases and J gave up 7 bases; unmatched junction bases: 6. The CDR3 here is CASSTDGTSGNTQYF. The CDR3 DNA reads TGTGCCAGCAGCACCGACGGGACTAGCGGGAATACGCAGTATTTT.

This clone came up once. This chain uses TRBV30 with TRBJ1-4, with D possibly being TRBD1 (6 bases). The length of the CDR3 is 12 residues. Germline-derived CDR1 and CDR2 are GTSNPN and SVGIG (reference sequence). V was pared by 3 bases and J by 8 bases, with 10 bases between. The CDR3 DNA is TGTGCCTGGAGCAGGGGTGGCGAAAAACTGTTTTTT. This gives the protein CAWSRGGEKLFF. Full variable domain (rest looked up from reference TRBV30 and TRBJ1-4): SQTIHQWPATLVQPVGSPLSLECTVEGTSNPNLYWYRQAAGRGLQLLFYSVGIGQISSEVPQNLSASRPQDRQFILSSKKLLLSDSGFYLCAWSRGGEKLFFGSGTQLSVL.

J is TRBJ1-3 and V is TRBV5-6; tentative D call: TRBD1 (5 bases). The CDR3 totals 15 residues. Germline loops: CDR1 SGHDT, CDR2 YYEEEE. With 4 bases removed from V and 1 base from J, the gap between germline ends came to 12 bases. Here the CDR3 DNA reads TGTGCCAGCAGCCCCTCCGACAGTTCTGGAAACACCATATATTTT. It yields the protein CASSPSDSSGNTIYF.

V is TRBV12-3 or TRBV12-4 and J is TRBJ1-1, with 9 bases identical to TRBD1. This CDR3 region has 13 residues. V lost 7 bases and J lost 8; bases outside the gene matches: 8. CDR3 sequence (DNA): TGTGCCAGCAACCTTCCAGACAGGGGGGAAGCTTTCTTT. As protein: CASNLPDRGEAFF.

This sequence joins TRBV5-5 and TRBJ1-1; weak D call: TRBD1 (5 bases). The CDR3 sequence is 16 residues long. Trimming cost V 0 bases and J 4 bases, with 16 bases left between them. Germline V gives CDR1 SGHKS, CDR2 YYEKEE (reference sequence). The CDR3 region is CASSLGLFGARTEAFF. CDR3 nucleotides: TGTGCCAGCAGCTTGGGTCTATTTGGGGCGCGCACTGAAGCTTTCTTT.

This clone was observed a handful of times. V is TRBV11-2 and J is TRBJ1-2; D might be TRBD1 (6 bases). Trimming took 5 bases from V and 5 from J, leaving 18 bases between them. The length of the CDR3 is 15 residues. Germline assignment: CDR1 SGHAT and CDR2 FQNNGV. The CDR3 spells CASSPGGLMIYGYTF. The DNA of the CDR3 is TGTGCCAGCAGCCCCGGGGGGCTCATGATATATGGCTACACCTTC. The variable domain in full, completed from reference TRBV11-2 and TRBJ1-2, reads EAGVAQSPRYKIIEKRQSVAFWCNPISGHATLYWYQQILGQGPKLLIQFQNNGVVDDSQLPKDRFSAERLKGVDSTLKIQPAKLEDSAVYLCASSPGGLMIYGYTFGSGTRLTVV.

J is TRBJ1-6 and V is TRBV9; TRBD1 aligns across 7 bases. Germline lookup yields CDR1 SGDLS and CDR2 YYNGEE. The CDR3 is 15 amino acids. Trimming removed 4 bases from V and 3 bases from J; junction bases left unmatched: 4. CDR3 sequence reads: CASSLGDSYNSPLHF. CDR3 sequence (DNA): TGTGCCAGCAGCCTGGGGGACAGCTATAATTCACCCCTCCACTTT.

The DNA of the CDR3 is TGTGCCAGCAGTTCCTTCCCCTATGAGCCCTACGAGCAGTACTTC. This encodes CASSSFPYEPYEQYF. V usage is TRBV25-1 and J usage is TRBJ2-7; the D is unclear. In germline, CDR1 is MGHDK, CDR2 SYGVNS. This CDR3 is built from 15 residues. V was cut by 5 bases and J by 2 bases, with 16 bases left in between.

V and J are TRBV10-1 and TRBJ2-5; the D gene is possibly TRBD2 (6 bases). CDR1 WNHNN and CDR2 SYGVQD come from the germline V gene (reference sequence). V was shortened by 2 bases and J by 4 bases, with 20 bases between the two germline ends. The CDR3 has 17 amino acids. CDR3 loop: CASSEKRLVKERETQYF. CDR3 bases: TGCGCCAGCAGTGAGAAGAGACTAGTAAAGGAGCGAGAGACCCAGTACTTC.

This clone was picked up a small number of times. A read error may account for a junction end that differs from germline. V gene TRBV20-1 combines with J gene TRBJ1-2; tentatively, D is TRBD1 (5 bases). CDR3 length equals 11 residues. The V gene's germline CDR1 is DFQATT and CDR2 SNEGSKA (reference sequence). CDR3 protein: CSARGGAPFLF. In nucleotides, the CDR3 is TGCAGTGCTAGAGGCGGGGCCCCCTTTCTGTTC.

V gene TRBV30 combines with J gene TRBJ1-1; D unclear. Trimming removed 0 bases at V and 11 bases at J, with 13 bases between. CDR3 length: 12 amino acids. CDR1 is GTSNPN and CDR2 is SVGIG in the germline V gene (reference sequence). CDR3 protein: CAWSVRRASAFF. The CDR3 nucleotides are TGTGCCTGGAGTGTTCGGCGGGCCTCGGCTTTCTTT.

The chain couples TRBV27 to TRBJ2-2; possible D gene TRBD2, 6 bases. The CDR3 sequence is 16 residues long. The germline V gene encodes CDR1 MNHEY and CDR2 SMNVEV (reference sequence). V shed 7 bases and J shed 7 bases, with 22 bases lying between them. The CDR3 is CASTQKGPGVGGELFF. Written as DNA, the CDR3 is TGTGCCAGCACCCAAAAAGGCCCGGGGGTAGGCGGGGAGCTGTTTTTT.

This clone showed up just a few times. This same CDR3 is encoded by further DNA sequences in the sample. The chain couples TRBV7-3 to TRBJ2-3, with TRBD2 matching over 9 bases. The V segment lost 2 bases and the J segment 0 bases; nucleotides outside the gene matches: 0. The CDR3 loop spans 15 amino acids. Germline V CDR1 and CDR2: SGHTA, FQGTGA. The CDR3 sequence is CASSLAGGSTDTQYF. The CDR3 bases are TGTGCCAGCAGCTTAGCGGGGGGGAGCACAGATACGCAGTATTTT.

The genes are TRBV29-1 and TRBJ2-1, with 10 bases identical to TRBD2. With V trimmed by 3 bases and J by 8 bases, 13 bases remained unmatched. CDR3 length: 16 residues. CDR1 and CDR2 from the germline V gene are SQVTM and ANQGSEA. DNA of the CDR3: TGCAGCGTTGACTTCAAGCGGGAGGGCCTTCTCGATGAGCAGTTCTTC. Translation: CSVDFKREGLLDEQFF.

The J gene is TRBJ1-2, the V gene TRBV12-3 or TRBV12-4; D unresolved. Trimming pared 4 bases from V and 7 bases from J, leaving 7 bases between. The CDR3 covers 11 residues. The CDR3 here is CASSSAGGYTF. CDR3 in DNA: TGTGCCAGCAGTTCTGCGGGTGGCTACACCTTC.

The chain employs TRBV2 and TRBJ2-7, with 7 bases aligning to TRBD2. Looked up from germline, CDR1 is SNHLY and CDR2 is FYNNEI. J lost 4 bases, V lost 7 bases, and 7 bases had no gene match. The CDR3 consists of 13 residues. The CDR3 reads CASTGGTRYEQYF. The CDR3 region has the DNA TGTGCCAGCACCGGGGGGACCCGATACGAGCAGTACTTC.

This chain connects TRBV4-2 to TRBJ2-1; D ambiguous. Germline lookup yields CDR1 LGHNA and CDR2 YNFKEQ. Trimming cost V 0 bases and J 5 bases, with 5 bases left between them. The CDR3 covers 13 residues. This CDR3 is CASSQEYNNEQFF. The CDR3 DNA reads TGTGCCAGCAGCCAAGAATACAACAATGAGCAGTTCTTC.

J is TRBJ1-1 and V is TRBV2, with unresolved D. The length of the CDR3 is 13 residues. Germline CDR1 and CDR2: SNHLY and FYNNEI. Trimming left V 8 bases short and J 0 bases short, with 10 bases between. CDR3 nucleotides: TGTGCCAGCCAGGTATGGCTGAACACTGAAGCTTTCTTT. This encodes CASQVWLNTEAFF. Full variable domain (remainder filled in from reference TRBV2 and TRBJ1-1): EPEVTQTPSHQVTQMGQEVILRCVPISNHLYFYWYRQILGQKVEFLVSFYNNEISEKSEIFDDQFSVERPDGSNFTLKIRSTKLEDSAMYFCASQVWLNTEAFFGQGTRLTVV.